The 11 T cell receptor beta chains presented below share a single source sample, sequenced in a study of beta chain features in type 1 diabetes (dated by TCRdb to the late 2010s). Overall study results and their limits: A moderate but significant shortening of TCRB CDR3 length was observed in type 1 diabetes patients in all four CD4+ subsets.

These receptors have no known antigen. The method behind the library was the immunoSEQ multiplex PCR assay. The entire amount of isolated RNA was reverse transcribed using the High Capacity cDNA Reverse Transcription Kit, so the sequenced TCRB transcripts were expressed ones. This is the immuneACCESS table as TCRdb keeps it, with only in-frame sequences that have V and J called. A part of the clones is gone; compared with another copy, unresolved V genes explain less than half, and the rest is unexplained. The sample table lists around 710,000 clones, under 15% of them with a count of one. Jointly, the top ten make up around 0.12% of the sample. The sample consisted of naive CD4+ T cells from blood. The cell subset or site label of this sample denotes: true naive CD4+ T cells. The receptors shown here come from a man aged 25-45 years with type 1 diabetes.

This clone was seen a handful of times. V usage is TRBV6-5 and J usage is TRBJ1-2; D may be TRBD1 (5 bases). The germline CDR1 and CDR2 sequences are MNHEY and SVGAGI. With 6 bases removed from V and 5 bases from J, the gap between germline ends came to 13 bases. The CDR3 covers 13 residues. As DNA, the CDR3 is TGTGCCAGCAGCCGGGACGGCGATTATGGCTACACCTTC. It translates to CASSRDGDYGYTF.

For the CDR3, the DNA is TGTGCCAGCAGCCACCAGGGAATTAACTATGGCTACACCTTC. This gives the protein CASSHQGINYGYTF. This chain links TRBV28 with TRBJ1-2, with a possible D match to TRBD1 (5 bases). V dropped 6 bases and J dropped 1 base, with 12 bases sitting between them. The CDR3 is made up of 14 amino acids. Germline CDR1 and CDR2: MDHEN and SYDVKM.

This clone was seen only a few times. The chain carries TRBV19 and TRBJ1-5, with TRBD1 identical over 9 bases. Germline CDR1 is LNHDA and CDR2 is SQIVND (reference sequence). The CDR3 covers 14 residues. The V gene end was trimmed by 7 bases and the J gene end by 5 bases; junction bases not matched to a gene: 6. CDR3 loop: CASTRTGVYQPQHF. CDR3 coding DNA: TGTGCCAGTACCCGGACAGGGGTATATCAGCCCCAGCATTTT. Based on the CDR3 plus reference TRBV19 and TRBJ1-5, the full variable domain is DGGITQSPKYLFRKEGQNVTLSCEQNLNHDAMYWYRQDPGQGLRLIYYSQIVNDFQKGDIAEGYSVSREKKESFPLTVTSAQKNPTAFYLCASTRTGVYQPQHFGDGTRLSIL.

This clone was seen a few times. V usage is TRBV7-9 and J usage is TRBJ2-1; D remains ambiguous. This CDR3 contains 10 residues. The V and J ends lost 1 base and 12 bases respectively, with 4 bases between them. Germline V lookup: CDR1 SEHNR, CDR2 FQNEAQ (reference sequence). Here the CDR3 reads CASSLERQFF. In DNA form, the CDR3 reads TGTGCCAGCAGCTTAGAACGGCAGTTCTTC.

The table lists this clone with a few counts. This sequence joins TRBV5-1 and TRBJ2-1; unclear D gene. CDR3 length: 13 residues. Germline values: CDR1 SGHRS, CDR2 YFSETQ. V lost 4 bases and J lost 7, with 12 bases in between. The CDR3 DNA follows: TGCGCCAGCAGCCTATATGCGCTAAATGAGCAGTTCTTC. It translates to CASSLYALNEQFF.

In this sample, this clone turned up a few times. The chain combines TRBV27 with TRBJ2-7; tentative D call: TRBD1 (6 bases). CDR1 and CDR2 from the germline V gene are MNHEY and SMNVEV (reference sequence). The V gene lost 6 bases and the J gene lost 7 bases, with 16 bases spanning the gap. There are 13 residues in the CDR3. The CDR3 sequence: CASSYRAREEQYF. DNA for the CDR3: TGTGCCAGCAGCTACAGGGCCAGGGAGGAGCAGTACTTC.

The CDR3 DNA reads as TGTGCCAGCAGCTATGACAGGGGCTATGGCTACACCTTC. This gives the protein CASSYDRGYGYTF. The V and J genes are TRBV5-6 and TRBJ1-2; 8 bases agree with TRBD1. The ends lost 3 bases at V and 4 bases at J; junction bases unmatched: 2. The CDR3 loop spans 13 amino acids. The germline gives CDR1 SGHDT, CDR2 YYEEEE.

The sample holds a few counts of this clone. The J gene is TRBJ2-3, the V gene TRBV9; weak D call: TRBD1 (6 bases). There are 15 residues in the CDR3. Germline-derived CDR1 and CDR2 are SGDLS and YYNGEE. V was trimmed by 2 bases and J by 6 bases, leaving 16 bases between them. In DNA form, the CDR3 reads TGTGCCAGCAGCGTCGAGGGGCAGGGGCGGGATACGCAGTATTTT. Translation gives CASSVEGQGRDTQYF. Based on the CDR3 plus reference TRBV9 and TRBJ2-3, the full variable domain is DSGVTQTPKHLITATGQRVTLRCSPRSGDLSVYWYQQSLDQGLQFLIQYYNGEERAKGNILERFSAQQFPDLHSELNLSSLELGDSALYFCASSVEGQGRDTQYFGPGTRLTVL.

The gene calls are TRBV7-2 and TRBJ1-2; 9 bases match TRBD1. Trimming took 5 bases from V and 8 from J; bases not matched to a gene: 12. Germline V gene lookup returns CDR1 SGHTA and CDR2 FQGNSA. The CDR3 extends over 15 amino acids. CDR3 coding DNA: TGTGCCAGCAGCCGATCGATGGGGACAGGGATCGGCTACACCTTC. Translated: CASSRSMGTGIGYTF. Filled out from reference TRBV7-2 and TRBJ1-2, the complete variable domain reads GAGVSQSPSNKVTEKGKDVELRCDPISGHTALYWYRQSLGQGLEFLIYFQGNSAPDKSGLPSDRFSAERTGGSVSTLTIQRTQQEDSAVYLCASSRSMGTGIGYTFGSGTRLTVV.

V usage is TRBV14 and J usage is TRBJ1-6; D is ambiguous. V was cut by 0 bases and J by 8 bases, with 14 bases left in between. The germline V gene encodes CDR1 SGHDN and CDR2 FVKESK. The CDR3 is 16 amino acids. The CDR3 loop reads CASSQDLVGLDSPLHF. CDR3 DNA sequence: TGTGCCAGCAGCCAAGATCTTGTGGGGTTAGATTCACCCCTCCACTTT.

This clone came up a few times. The sample has other DNA sequences that encode this CDR3 too. The chain recombines TRBV10-3 with TRBJ1-6; D might be TRBD1 (5 bases). V lost 6 bases, J lost 5 bases, and 11 bases lay in between. Germline CDR1 reads ENHRY; CDR2 reads SYGVKD. The CDR3 runs 14 residues. The CDR3 DNA sequence: TGTGCCATCAGGAGGACGGGGGATAATTCACCCCTCCACTTT. It is translated as CAIRRTGDNSPLHF.